One and the same sample provided the 11 T cell receptor beta chains below, sequenced in a study of T cell repertoires in cytomegalovirus infection. Antigens for these TCRs are unknown. TCRdb reanalysed the reads using MiXCR and keeps one entry per CDR3 protein. The table shows roughly 920,000 distinct CDR3 sequences, with less than 40% occurring only once. The sample consisted of cultured CD8+ T cells from PBMCs, taken from culture after CMV antigen stimulation. Source of these receptors: a human donor in good health (CMV status not recorded). Some clones in this sample may be carry-over from other donors' samples.

This clonotype was seen only a few times. The chain recombines TRBV10-3 with TRBJ1-1; the D gene is possibly TRBD1 (5 bases). V shed 4 bases and J shed 4 bases, with 13 bases lying between them. Germline V gives CDR1 ENHRY, CDR2 SYGVKD. The CDR3 has 14 amino acids. As DNA, the CDR3 is TGTGCCATCAGTGTCCGACAGCGACCCACTGAAGCTTTCTTT. It translates to CAISVRQRPTEAFF.

This clonotype showed up just a few times. The chain employs TRBV12-5 and TRBJ1-4; a weak D match, TRBD1 (5 bases). The V end lost 0 bases, the J end lost 1 base, and 18 bases lay between the germline ends. Per the germline V gene, CDR1 is LGHNT and CDR2 is FRNRAP. The CDR3 contains 19 residues. The CDR3 coding sequence is TGTGCTAGTGGTTTGGTACGAGGCACAGGTTGGGGAACTAATGAAAAACTGTTTTTT. Encoded protein: CASGLVRGTGWGTNEKLFF.

This clonotype appeared a few times. The V and J genes are TRBV27 and TRBJ2-5, with 7 bases aligning to TRBD1. CDR1 and CDR2 (germline): MNHEY, SMNVEV (reference sequence). The CDR3 contains 13 residues. V trimming: 4 bases; J trimming: 3 bases; junction bases outside the gene matches: 2. DNA of the CDR3: TGTGCCAGCAGTTACAGGGGTAAAGAGACCCAGTACTTC. Its translation: CASSYRGKETQYF.

In its sample, this clonotype was seen a few times. Written as DNA, the CDR3 is TGTGCCATCGCCGTCCGGACAGAGATTTCCTACGAGCAGTACTTC. Amino acid sequence: CAIAVRTEISYEQYF. The chain links TRBV10-3 to TRBJ2-7; a possible D gene is TRBD1 (6 bases). This CDR3 region has 15 residues. CDR1 ENHRY and CDR2 SYGVKD come from the germline V gene. V was shortened by 8 bases and J by 1 base, with 18 bases between the two germline ends.

This clonotype was seen a handful of times. The junction departs from the called germline gene at one end, perhaps through a read error. The chain recombines TRBV20-1 with TRBJ1-2; TRBD1 aligns across 8 bases. This CDR3 contains 15 residues. Germline V gene data show CDR1 as DFQATT and CDR2 as SNEGSKA (reference sequence). CDR3 loop: CSAREARGRGYGYTF. CDR3 coding DNA: TGCAGTGCAAGAGAGGCCAGGGGGCGCGGCTATGGCTACACCTTC.

The sample holds a few counts of this clonotype. This chain uses TRBV25-1 with TRBJ2-5, with 12 bases that match TRBD1. CDR3 length equals 15 residues. CDR1 is MGHDK, CDR2 SYGVNS, per germline. Unmatched junction bases numbered 3, after V lost 3 bases and J lost 4 bases. CDR3 DNA: TGTGCCAGCAGTGACCGGGACAGGGGGCTAGAGACCCAGTACTTC. The encoded protein is CASSDRDRGLETQYF.

The sample holds a few counts of this clonotype. This rearrangement joins TRBV24-1 to TRBJ2-5, with 7 bases that match TRBD2. The CDR3 runs to 13 residues. Germline V gives CDR1 KGHDR, CDR2 SFDVKD. The V gene end was trimmed by 9 bases and the J gene end by 3 bases; junction bases not matched to a gene: 6. CDR3 sequence (DNA): TGTGCCACCGCCCGGGGAGGGGAAGAGACCCAGTACTTC. Its translation is CATARGGEETQYF.

The chain joins TRBV7-9 to TRBJ1-1; 8 bases line up with TRBD1. The CDR3 has 15 amino acids. The junction had 7 bases not matched to a gene; V was cut back by 0 bases and J by 7 bases. Germline-derived CDR1 and CDR2 are SEHNR and FQNEAQ (reference sequence). CDR3 coding DNA: TGTGCCAGCAGCTTAGCCCAGGGGGCTCTATTTGAAGCTTTCTTT. It specifies CASSLAQGALFEAFF.

The rearrangement links TRBV7-9 to TRBJ2-1; the D gene could be TRBD1 or TRBD2 (6 bases each). The CDR3 totals 15 residues. Between the trimmed V and J ends, which lost 2 bases and 4 bases, there was a span of 12 bases. Per germline, CDR1 SEHNR and CDR2 FQNEAQ (reference sequence). CDR3: CASSLSEGGYNEQFF. The DNA of the CDR3 is TGTGCCAGCAGCTTATCAGAGGGGGGATACAATGAGCAGTTCTTC. Combining the CDR3 with reference TRBV7-9 and TRBJ2-1 gives the whole variable domain DTGVSQNPRHKITKRGQNVTFRCDPISEHNRLYWYRQTLGQGPEFLTYFQNEAQLEKSRLLSDRFSAERPKGSFSTLEIQRTEQGDSAMYLCASSLSEGGYNEQFFGPGTRLTVL.

This clonotype turned up a few times. Written as DNA, the CDR3 is TGTGCCAGCAGTTACTCGTATTCCGACCTACAAGAGACCCAGTACTTC. It encodes CASSYSYSDLQETQYF. This chain connects TRBV6-5 to TRBJ2-5; no firm D call. Trimming cost V 0 bases and J 2 bases, with 13 bases left between them. This CDR3 comprises 16 residues. Germline values: CDR1 MNHEY, CDR2 SVGAGI.

The chain is built from TRBV12-3 or TRBV12-4 and TRBJ2-7; D is perhaps TRBD1 (6 bases). This CDR3 is built from 19 residues. Trimming removed 1 base at V and 2 bases at J, with 24 bases between. The CDR3 loop reads CASSLVFSSYGQPAYEQYF. The CDR3 DNA sequence: TGTGCCAGCAGTTTAGTTTTTAGTAGTTACGGACAGCCCGCCTACGAGCAGTACTTC.